A selection of T cell receptor beta chains follows, all from one sample in a study of cytomegalovirus exposure and HLA in healthy donors. The assay was immunoSEQ multiplex PCR, and TCRdb's table has in-frame clones only and misses some. This sample has about 160,000 clones, with roughly 82% found just once. The sample consisted of PBMCs. Receptors originate from a middle-aged man in good health and CMV-seropositive. The CDR3 runs from the conserved cysteine through the conserved F or W. Fields, in order: J gene, V gene, CDR3 length, clone size, D gene, CDR3 protein, CDR3 DNA. A D gene is named only where the DNA matches it firmly. Only some rows state a clone size, as once, few, many or a class for expanded clones.

TRBJ1-3	TRBV19	15	-	-	CASTTGQRRGNTIYF	TGTGCCAGTACCACAGGACAGCGACGTGGAAACACCATATATTTT
TRBJ2-7	TRBV2	16	-	TRBD1	CASSPTGQEMIYEQYF	TGTGCCAGCAGTCCCACGGGACAGGAAATGATTTACGAGCAGTACTTC
TRBJ1-2	TRBV18	13	-	TRBD1	CASAPGQNYGYTF	TGTGCCAGCGCCCCGGGACAGAACTATGGCTACACCTTC
TRBJ1-1	TRBV5-1	16	once	-	CASSLTGSNLNTEAFF	TGCGCCAGCAGCTTGACAGGGTCGAACTTGAACACTGAAGCTTTCTTT
TRBJ2-1	TRBV5-1	14	-	TRBD2	CASSWTSGDNEQFF	TGCGCCAGCAGCTGGACTAGCGGTGACAATGAGCAGTTCTTC
TRBJ1-6	TRBV19	13	-	-	CASSTGANSPLHF	TGTGCCAGTAGTACAGGTGCCAATTCACCCCTCCACTTT
TRBJ1-1	TRBV5-1	13	-	-	CASNPQGTTEAFF	TGCGCCAGTAACCCACAGGGTACCACTGAAGCTTTCTTT
TRBJ1-3	TRBV6-1	14	-	TRBD1	CASTSGGTGNTIYF	TGTGCCAGCACTTCAGGGGGGACTGGAAACACCATATATTTT
TRBJ2-3	TRBV4-1	13	few	TRBD2	CASSQTSGHTQYF	TGCGCCAGCAGCCAAACTAGCGGGCATACGCAGTATTTT
TRBJ1-6	TRBV28	16	few	-	CASTDDGNSYNSPLHF	TGTGCCAGCACCGATGACGGGAACTCCTATAATTCACCCCTCCACTTT
TRBJ1-2	TRBV6-5	15	-	TRBD1	CASSYSDRVDYGYTF	TGTGCCAGCAGTTACTCGGACAGGGTGGATTATGGCTACACCTTC
TRBJ1-2	TRBV28	13	-	TRBD1	CASSGQDRYGYTF	TGTGCCAGCAGTGGACAGGACCGCTATGGCTACACCTTC
TRBJ1-3	TRBV18	15	-	TRBD1	CASSPATGFGNTIYF	TGTGCCAGCTCACCAGCGACAGGGTTTGGAAACACCATATATTTT
TRBJ1-1	TRBV4-1	14	-	-	CASSQATVNTEAFF	TGCGCCAGCAGCCAGGCCACAGTTAACACTGAAGCTTTCTTT
TRBJ2-1	TRBV30	13	-	TRBD2	CAFSGRGRNEQFF	TGTGCCTTTAGCGGGAGAGGTCGCAATGAGCAGTTCTTC
TRBJ1-5	TRBV18	15	-	-	CASSPGRASNQPQHF	TGTGCCAGCTCCCCGGGGAGAGCTAGCAATCAGCCCCAGCATTTT